This paragraph covers one T cell receptor beta chain sequence. Its antigen remains unknown. This sample was taken from a study of T cell responses to AZD1222 COVID-19 vaccine. About the study: Pooling covered second doses at about 4 or about 12 weeks.

Study outcomes and limitations: Most donors were white British, females outnumbered males, and clonal diversity was possibly underestimated. Spike was spanned by vaccine-associated CD4 TCRs, with dominance at 160-218 and 743-854. Only after the peak T cell response were repertoires sampled.

The repertoire was sequenced with immunoSEQ multiplex PCR; TCRdb's copy has only in-frame clones and lacks some. The repertoire has about 110,000 clones, less than 95% of them found once; the top ten carry 7.8%. J gave up 4 bases and V 5 bases, and 6 bases lay outside the gene matches. This CDR3 is built from 13 residues. The germline CDR1 and CDR2 sequences are GTSNPN and SVGIG (reference sequence). The sequences come from peripheral blood, collected on day 0 of AZD1222 vaccination. The receptor's source is an adult in good health. V usage is TRBV30 and J usage is TRBJ1-1; 8 nucleotides align to TRBD1. The CDR3 reads CAWRTGRSTEAFF. CDR3 in DNA: TGTGCCTGGCGGACAGGGCGGAGCACTGAAGCTTTCTTT.